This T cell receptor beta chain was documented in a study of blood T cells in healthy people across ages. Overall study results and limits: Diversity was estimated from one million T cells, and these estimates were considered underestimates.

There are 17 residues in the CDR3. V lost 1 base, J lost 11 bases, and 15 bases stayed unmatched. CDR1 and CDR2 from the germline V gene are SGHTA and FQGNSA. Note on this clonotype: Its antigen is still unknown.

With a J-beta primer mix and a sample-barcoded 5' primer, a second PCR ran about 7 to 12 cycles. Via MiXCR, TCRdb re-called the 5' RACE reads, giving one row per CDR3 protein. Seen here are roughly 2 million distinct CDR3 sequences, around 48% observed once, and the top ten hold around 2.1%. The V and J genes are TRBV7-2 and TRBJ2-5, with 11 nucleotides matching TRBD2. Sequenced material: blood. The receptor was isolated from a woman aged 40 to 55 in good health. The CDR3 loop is CASSLGKGLAAYNEQYF. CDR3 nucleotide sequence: TGTGCCAGCAGCTTAGGAAAGGGACTAGCGGCATACAATGAGCAGTACTTC. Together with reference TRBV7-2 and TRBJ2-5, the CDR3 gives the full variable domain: GAGVSQSPSNKVTEKGKDVELRCDPISGHTALYWYRQSLGQGLEFLIYFQGNSAPDKSGLPSDRFSAERTGGSVSTLTIQRTQQEDSAVYLCASSLGKGLAAYNEQYFGPGTRLLVL.